Following are 30 T cell receptor beta chains from one sample sequenced in a study of T-cell reconstitution after alpha-beta-depleted transplantation in children. Researchers prepared the TCRbeta library using unique molecular identifiers, the study reports. TCRdb independently ran MiXCR on the PCR reads; one entry per CDR3 protein. This table holds 250,000 to 350,000 distinct CDR3 sequences, over 20% found once. The input for sequencing was PBMCs, mostly from graft donor cells, taken 180 days after TCRalphabeta/CD19-depleted stem cell transplant. The receptors here all came from a male patient younger than 18 who had a stem cell transplant for acute lymphoblastic leukemia, so the T cells may come from the graft donor.

This clonotype was seen a handful of times. The CDR3 DNA reads TGTGCCAGCAGCTTACAAGGGGGTGGGTTCTACGAGCAGTACTTC. Translation: CASSLQGGGFYEQYF. V usage is TRBV7-2 and J usage is TRBJ2-7, with D maybe TRBD1 (6 bases). Germline CDR1 and CDR2: SGHTA and FQGNSA. Deletions cut 2 bases from V and 3 bases from J, with 14 bases between. This CDR3 has 15 amino acids.

This sequence joins TRBV25-1 and TRBJ2-7, with 9 bases aligning to TRBD1. The length of the CDR3 is 16 residues. Germline CDR1 reads MGHDK; CDR2 reads SYGVNS. V shed 3 bases, J shed 4 bases, and the junction held 10 bases outside the gene matches. The chain's CDR3 is CASSDRGTGYVYEQYF. The CDR3 coding sequence is TGTGCCAGCAGTGACCGCGGGACAGGGTATGTGTACGAGCAGTACTTC.

This clonotype was observed a handful of times. The chain recombines TRBV29-1 with TRBJ2-5; TRBD2 might be the D (7 bases). V lost 3 bases and J 1 base, leaving 15 bases between the germline ends. This CDR3 contains 15 residues. Germline lookup yields CDR1 SQVTM and CDR2 ANQGSEA. CDR3 nucleotides: TGCAGCGTTGAGGACGGTAGGGGGGGCCAAGAGACCCAGTACTTC. It codes for CSVEDGRGGQETQYF.

The J gene is TRBJ2-5, the V gene TRBV13, with 10 bases aligning to TRBD2. V lost 1 base, J lost 3 bases, and 2 bases stayed unmatched. The CDR3 spans 15 residues. Germline CDR1 reads PRHDT; CDR2 reads FYEKMQ (reference sequence). The CDR3 sequence is CASSLALAGEETQYF. In DNA form, the CDR3 reads TGTGCCAGCAGCTTAGCCCTAGCGGGAGAAGAGACCCAGTACTTC.

This clonotype has a count of ten or more. The chain employs TRBV11-2 and TRBJ2-7, with 9 positions matching TRBD2. The CDR3 consists of 16 residues. CDR1 is SGHAT, CDR2 FQNNGV, per germline. Trimming at V came to 1 base and at J to 4 bases, leaving 8 bases not matched to a gene. Written as DNA, the CDR3 is TGTGCCAGCAGCTTAGTCCCGGCGGGAGGGCCATACGAGCAGTACTTC. Translating it yields CASSLVPAGGPYEQYF.

This clonotype has only a few counts. CDR3 coding DNA: TGTGCCAGCAGTTCCTGGACAGGGGGTAGAGAGACCCAGTACTTC. Translated: CASSSWTGGRETQYF. V is TRBV12-3 or TRBV12-4 and J is TRBJ2-5; 10 nucleotides agree with TRBD1. V gave up 4 bases and J gave up 4 bases; unmatched junction bases: 6. The CDR3 runs to 15 residues.

There are a few counts of this clonotype. The CDR3 DNA sequence: TGCGCCAGCAGCCGACTAGCGGGAGGGGTCACCGGGGAGCTGTTTTTT. This encodes CASSRLAGGVTGELFF. This sequence joins TRBV4-1 and TRBJ2-2; the match to TRBD2 covers 14 bases. V lost 4 bases and J lost 4; bases outside the gene matches: 2. Looked up from germline, CDR1 is MGHRA and CDR2 is YSYEKL. The CDR3 is 16 residues long.

The gene calls are TRBV7-3 and TRBJ2-7, with D possibly matching TRBD2 (6 bases). Deletions cut 7 bases from V and 4 bases from J, with 17 bases between. The V gene's germline CDR1 is SGHTA and CDR2 FQGTGA. CDR3 length: 14 amino acids. CDR3 DNA sequence: TGTGCCAGCACCCCTTCCGGGACTCCTTACGAGCAGTACTTC. Its protein is CASTPSGTPYEQYF.

V is TRBV28 and J is TRBJ2-1; tentatively, D is TRBD1 (6 bases). The CDR3 contains 14 residues. The germline V gene has CDR1 MDHEN and CDR2 SYDVKM. Trimming stripped 5 bases from V and 6 bases from J, with 14 bases between. CDR3 region: CASSPRGRINEQFF. The CDR3 DNA sequence: TGTGCCAGCAGTCCCAGGGGAAGGATCAATGAGCAGTTCTTC.

This clonotype was seen more than once but under ten times. V usage is TRBV10-3 and J usage is TRBJ2-3; 8 nucleotides agree with TRBD2. Trimming at V came to 0 bases and at J to 7 bases, leaving 3 bases not matched to a gene. The germline gives CDR1 ENHRY, CDR2 SYGVKD. The CDR3 is 14 amino acids. The CDR3 sequence: CAISESSGGHTQYF. The CDR3 coding sequence is TGTGCCATCAGTGAGTCGTCGGGGGGGCATACGCAGTATTTT.

This clonotype was found many times. The chain recombines TRBV20-1 with TRBJ1-6; D gene ambiguous. CDR1 is DFQATT, CDR2 SNEGSKA, per germline (reference sequence). The CDR3 is made up of 13 amino acids. The ends were cut back, 4 bases at V and 6 bases at J, with 10 bases in the middle. In nucleotides, the CDR3 is TGCAGTGCTACACGGGCTCGTAATTCACCCCTCCACTTT. It is translated as CSATRARNSPLHF.

This clonotype has a handful of counts. The chain combines TRBV20-1 with TRBJ1-3; no firm D call. V lost 2 bases to trimming and J lost 0 bases, with 11 bases between them. CDR3 length equals 15 residues. Per the germline V gene, CDR1 is DFQATT and CDR2 is SNEGSKA (reference sequence). CDR3 residues: CSARNPRSSGNTIYF. CDR3 nucleotides: TGCAGTGCTAGAAACCCCAGGAGCTCTGGAAACACCATATATTTT.

The chain is built from TRBV11-2 and TRBJ2-3, with 10 nucleotides matching TRBD1. Trimming at V came to 1 base and at J to 6 bases, leaving 4 bases not matched to a gene. CDR1 SGHAT and CDR2 FQNNGV come from the germline V gene. CDR3 length: 15 residues. The CDR3 here is CASSLATGGGDTQYF. The CDR3 DNA sequence: TGTGCCAGCAGCTTAGCGACAGGGGGCGGCGATACGCAGTATTTT.

The V call is TRBV5-1, the J call TRBJ2-2, with 9 bases fitting TRBD2. The CDR3 length is 17 residues. Germline trimming cut 0 bases from V and 1 base from J; bases unmatched to any gene: 4. Germline CDR1 and CDR2: SGHRS and YFSETQ. The chain's CDR3 is CASSLVLAGLNTGELFF. The CDR3 DNA sequence: TGCGCCAGCAGCTTGGTCCTAGCGGGATTGAACACCGGGGAGCTGTTTTTT. Using reference TRBV5-1 and TRBJ2-2 for the parts outside the CDR3, the full variable domain is KAGVTQTPRYLIKTRGQQVTLSCSPISGHRSVSWYQQTPGQGLQFLFEYFSETQRNKGNFPGRFSGRQFSNSRSEMNVSTLELGDSALYLCASSLVLAGLNTGELFFGEGSRLTVL.

The J gene is TRBJ1-4, the V gene TRBV18; possible D gene TRBD1, 5 bases. Germline-derived CDR1 and CDR2 are KGHSH and LQKENI. Between the trimmed V and J ends, which lost 5 bases and 4 bases, there was a span of 11 bases. The CDR3 consists of 14 residues. Here the CDR3 DNA reads TGTGCCAGCTCAACCCAGGGCGTTAATGAAAAACTGTTTTTT. Its translation is CASSTQGVNEKLFF.

V usage is TRBV5-1 and J usage is TRBJ2-1, with 10 bases fitting TRBD1. The CDR3 length is 15 residues. Germline values: CDR1 SGHRS, CDR2 YFSETQ. J was trimmed by 8 bases and V by 4 bases; bases with no gene match: 9. The CDR3 sequence: CASSKTGQGGDEQFF. The CDR3 coding sequence is TGCGCCAGCAGCAAAACCGGACAGGGGGGGGATGAGCAGTTCTTC.

This clonotype was observed a handful of times. J is TRBJ1-1 and V is TRBV29-1; tentative D call: TRBD1 (6 bases). With 4 bases removed from V and 4 bases from J, the gap between germline ends came to 19 bases. Per the germline V gene, CDR1 is SQVTM and CDR2 is ANQGSEA. This CDR3 is 15 amino acids long. Here the CDR3 reads CSVAYVGGAGTEAFF. CDR3 DNA: TGCAGCGTTGCGTACGTGGGGGGCGCGGGCACTGAAGCTTTCTTT.

The rearrangement links TRBV25-1 to TRBJ2-5; TRBD1 matches 10 bases. This CDR3 spans 18 amino acids. Germline V gene sequence: CDR1 MGHDK, CDR2 SYGVNS. V gave up 5 bases and J gave up 4 bases; unmatched junction bases: 16. CDR3 DNA: TGTGCCAGCAGTCTCCCCCTTAGGGACAGGGGCCCGGGAGAGACCCAGTACTTC. Translating gives CASSLPLRDRGPGETQYF.

V and J are TRBV21-1 and TRBJ2-3; TRBD2 is the table's D call, not checked against the DNA. TRBV21-1 is termed a pseudogene. CDR3 length equals 20 residues. CDR3 loop: CASSQSRKATSGVSTDTQYF. The CDR3 DNA sequence: TGTGCCAGCAGCCAAAGTCGGAAGGCCACTAGCGGAGTTAGCACAGATACGCAGTATTTT.

The rearrangement uses TRBV6-6 and TRBJ1-1; the D is unclear. Trimming shortened V by 5 bases and J by 1 base, and 8 bases separated the two germline ends. The CDR3 is 13 residues long. Germline loops: CDR1 MNHNY, CDR2 SVGAGI (reference sequence). CDR3 residues: CASSQAENTEAFF. For the CDR3, the DNA is TGTGCCAGCAGTCAGGCCGAGAACACTGAAGCTTTCTTT.

The genes are TRBV10-3 and TRBJ1-6; 10 bases align to TRBD1. After removal of 6 bases from V and 4 bases from J, the junction contained 6 bases not matched to a gene. Germline loops: CDR1 ENHRY, CDR2 SYGVKD. The CDR3 contains 16 residues. This CDR3 reads CAIRKTGGEYNSPLHF. The DNA for the CDR3 is TGTGCCATCAGAAAGACAGGGGGCGAGTATAATTCACCCCTCCACTTT.

This chain joins TRBV5-5 and TRBJ2-7; 9 bases align to TRBD1. Trimming at V came to 0 bases and at J to 7 bases, leaving 8 bases not matched to a gene. Germline V gene data show CDR1 as SGHKS and CDR2 as YYEKEE (reference sequence). There are 15 residues in the CDR3. The CDR3, as DNA: TGTGCCAGCAGCTTGGACTCCGGGACAGGGAGGGAGCAGTACTTC. This encodes CASSLDSGTGREQYF.

This clonotype showed up just a few times. The rearrangement links TRBV5-5 to TRBJ2-5, with D possibly matching TRBD1 (6 bases). The CDR3 consists of 15 residues. Per the germline V gene, CDR1 is SGHKS and CDR2 is YYEKEE (reference sequence). Trimming pared 4 bases from V and 2 bases from J, leaving 15 bases between. The DNA for the CDR3 is TGTGCCAGCAGCCCCGGGACACCTAAACAAGAGACCCAGTACTTC. It specifies CASSPGTPKQETQYF.

As DNA, the CDR3 is TGTGCCAGCAGCTGGGGGCTAGCGGGATTCAATGAGCAGTTCTTC. The encoded protein is CASSWGLAGFNEQFF. The V call is TRBV5-4, the J call TRBJ2-1, with 9 bases that match TRBD2. CDR3 size: 15 residues. J gave up 6 bases and V 3 bases, and 7 bases lay outside the gene matches. Per the germline V gene, CDR1 is SGHNT and CDR2 is YYREEE (reference sequence).

CDR3 in amino acids: CASSFTGSRNEQFF. The CDR3 DNA reads as TGTGCCAGCAGCTTCACAGGGTCTCGTAATGAGCAGTTCTTC. V usage is TRBV7-9 and J usage is TRBJ2-1; perhaps TRBD1 as D (6 bases). This CDR3 has 14 amino acids. In germline, CDR1 is SEHNR, CDR2 FQNEAQ (reference sequence). The V and J ends lost 3 bases and 7 bases respectively, with 13 bases between them.

This clonotype turned up a few times. The V call is TRBV5-1, the J call TRBJ2-3, with D hard to call. The length of the CDR3 is 11 residues. Trimming shortened V by 4 bases and J by 5 bases, and 5 bases separated the two germline ends. Germline assignment: CDR1 SGHRS and CDR2 YFSETQ. CDR3 sequence reads: CASSRVDTQYF. CDR3 in DNA: TGCGCCAGCAGCCGGGTAGATACGCAGTATTTT.

This clonotype has just a few counts. The V gene is TRBV10-1, the J gene TRBJ2-5; D perhaps matches TRBD1 (5 bases). V shed 0 bases and J shed 5 bases, with 7 bases lying between them. The germline CDR1 and CDR2 sequences are WNHNN and SYGVQD (reference sequence). The length of the CDR3 is 13 residues. DNA of the CDR3: TGCGCCAGCAGTGAGTCGGGGCGGGAGACCCAGTACTTC. The encoded protein is CASSESGRETQYF.

In this sample, this clonotype turned up many times. This sequence joins TRBV11-2 and TRBJ2-5, with D perhaps matching TRBD1 (6 bases). The CDR3 consists of 15 residues. Looked up from germline, CDR1 is SGHAT and CDR2 is FQNNGV. Trimming removed 5 bases from V and 3 bases from J, with 16 bases in between. The CDR3 sequence: CASSPGTRTKETQYF. CDR3 nucleotide sequence: TGTGCCAGCAGCCCTGGGACACGAACCAAAGAGACCCAGTACTTC.

This clonotype occurred a few times. The rearrangement uses TRBV6-1 and TRBJ2-1, with D perhaps assigned TRBD1 or TRBD2 (6 bases each). V was trimmed by 7 bases and J by 4 bases, leaving 11 bases between them. The CDR3 length is 13 residues. Germline CDR1 is MNHNS and CDR2 is SASEGT. CDR3 in DNA: TGTGCCAGCAAGGGGGGCGGTTACAATGAGCAGTTCTTC. Residues: CASKGGGYNEQFF.

This chain connects TRBV2 to TRBJ2-7, with 8 bases matching TRBD2. The J segment lost 4 bases and the V segment lost 6 bases, leaving 8 bases of the junction unmatched. The germline V gene has CDR1 SNHLY and CDR2 FYNNEI. This CDR3 has 14 amino acids. Written as DNA, the CDR3 is TGTGCCAGCAGAGAGGAAGCGGGAGTGTACGAGCAGTACTTC. As protein: CASREEAGVYEQYF.